The 9 T cell receptor beta chains reported below all come from one sample, sequenced in a study of CD8 T cells in ankylosing spondylitis. One entry per CDR3 protein, called by TCRdb with MiXCR from the 5' RACE reads. The table shows around 300,000 distinct CDR3 sequences, with roughly 20% occurring only once. The sample comprised blood, either unsorted or a sorted T cell fraction (not recorded which). Receptor source: a female donor with ankylosing spondylitis or in good health (not recorded which).

The chain is built from TRBV6-2 or TRBV6-3 and TRBJ2-1; 9 bases match TRBD2. V lost 4 bases to trimming and J lost 7 bases; unmatched junction nucleotides: 8. The CDR3 contains 15 residues. Germline V gene sequence: CDR1 MNHEY, CDR2 SVGEGT. CDR3 residues: CASSSSGTLENEQFF. In DNA, the CDR3 is TGTGCCAGCAGTTCTAGCGGGACCTTGGAGAATGAGCAGTTCTTC.

V usage is TRBV6-1 and J usage is TRBJ2-3, with 8 nucleotides matching TRBD2. Losses at the gene ends were 4 bases for V and 4 bases for J; bases not matched to a gene: 10. The germline V gene encodes CDR1 MNHNS and CDR2 SASEGT. The CDR3 covers 16 residues. CDR3 loop: CASSAFSGITADTQYF. The CDR3 region has the DNA TGTGCCAGCAGTGCTTTTAGCGGGATAACCGCAGATACGCAGTATTTT.

The J gene is TRBJ2-4, the V gene TRBV20-1; no clear D. Trimming cost V 3 bases and J 3 bases, with 12 bases left between them. Per germline, CDR1 DFQATT and CDR2 SNEGSKA (reference sequence). This CDR3 is built from 14 residues. Written as DNA, the CDR3 is TGCAGTGCTAGGGGCCTGGATGGCAAAAACATTCAGTACTTC. Protein product: CSARGLDGKNIQYF.

This chain connects TRBV20-1 to TRBJ1-2; D possibly corresponds to TRBD1 (6 bases). The length of the CDR3 is 13 residues. Per the germline V gene, CDR1 is DFQATT and CDR2 is SNEGSKA (reference sequence). Trimming cost V 5 bases and J 5 bases, with 15 bases left between them. CDR3 nucleotides: TGCAGTGCTCTGAACAGGGAAAAGTATGGCTACACCTTC. Translated: CSALNREKYGYTF.

This clonotype showed up just a few times. J is TRBJ1-6 and V is TRBV7-2; D uncertain. With 1 base removed from V and 7 bases from J, the gap between germline ends came to 8 bases. The CDR3 sequence is 14 residues long. Germline values: CDR1 SGHTA, CDR2 FQGNSA. The CDR3 DNA reads as TGTGCCAGCAGCTTAGATCCCAGCAATTCACCCCTCCACTTT. Translation: CASSLDPSNSPLHF.

This clonotype was picked up a small number of times. The gene calls are TRBV4-3 and TRBJ1-4; 7 bases fit TRBD1. The J segment lost 3 bases and the V segment lost 2 bases, leaving 3 bases of the junction unmatched. Germline V lookup: CDR1 LGHNA, CDR2 YSLEER. The CDR3 is 15 amino acids. In DNA form, the CDR3 reads TGCGCCAGCAGCCAACAACAGGGGTCTAATGAAAAACTGTTTTTT. It encodes CASSQQQGSNEKLFF.

Ten or more counts support this clonotype. The rearrangement joins TRBV12-3 or TRBV12-4 to TRBJ1-2; a possible D gene is TRBD1 (5 bases). Trimming shortened V by 6 bases and J by 2 bases, and 10 bases separated the two germline ends. The CDR3 totals 13 residues. Here the CDR3 DNA reads TGTGCCAGCAGGCCGGGACGGAACTATGGCTACACCTTC. Its translation is CASRPGRNYGYTF.

The chain uses TRBV7-9 and TRBJ2-7, with TRBD2 matching 9 bases. With 5 bases clipped from V and 7 bases from J, the junction kept 6 bases outside the gene matches. Germline V gene sequence: CDR1 SEHNR, CDR2 FQNEAQ (reference sequence). This CDR3 region has 13 residues. CDR3 nucleotides: TGTGCCAGCAGCCGGGGACTAGCAAGGGAGCAGTACTTC. Translation: CASSRGLAREQYF.

This clonotype was seen a handful of times. This chain links TRBV20-1 with TRBJ2-1, with D uncertain. With 6 bases removed from V and 6 bases from J, the gap between germline ends came to 15 bases. This CDR3 spans 13 amino acids. Germline V gene lookup returns CDR1 DFQATT and CDR2 SNEGSKA (reference sequence). In DNA, the CDR3 is TGCAGTGCCTCCCAGCGACCCGGCAATGAGCAGTTCTTC. It specifies CSASQRPGNEQFF.